The T cell receptor beta chain described here comes from a study of beta chain features in type 1 diabetes. Study-wide background: On cell yields, gender and age, patients and healthy donors were similar. The examined sorted cells totaled some 99 million across samples.

As every portion of the isolated RNA was reverse transcribed, the sequencing read expressed TCRB transcripts. Method: immunoSEQ multiplex PCR; TCRdb's copy keeps in-frame clones and lacks some. The data contain around 160,000 clones, roughly 10% of them singletons. Germline trimming cut 8 bases from V and 6 bases from J; bases unmatched to any gene: 7. Germline CDR1 and CDR2: SEHNR and FQNEAQ (reference sequence). The CDR3 has 14 amino acids. This clone was counted between two and nine times. Its antigen is not known. Every participating donor gave one draw, a heparinised blood sample averaging about 110 mL. Study-level points and caveats: Moderate but significant shortening of TCRB CDR3s was recorded in all four CD4+ subsets from Type 1 diabetes patients.

The sequence was collected from a woman aged 25-40 years with type 1 diabetes. The V gene is TRBV7-9, the J gene TRBJ2-1; 10 bases fit TRBD2. Sequencing input: central memory CD4+ T cells from blood. CDR3 loop: CASHLAGVSNEQFF. CDR3 nucleotide sequence: TGTGCCAGCCACCTAGCGGGAGTCAGCAATGAGCAGTTCTTC.